Listed below are T cell receptor beta chains from one sample, sequenced in a study of shared clonotypes between healthy human individuals. Clones were read by immunoSEQ multiplex PCR, and TCRdb kept only the in-frame ones, dropping some. The data hold 2 million to 2.5 million clones, with 90% to 95% observed a single time. The sequenced sample was naive CD4+ T cells from PBMCs. All receptors come from a man aged 18-30 years in good health. Some clones in this sample may be carry-over from other donors' samples. Both conserved end residues are part of each CDR3. The D gene is left open where the match is weak. Clone size is not always given. Where it is, it says once, few, many or a class for expanded clones.

>TRBV7-3|once|TRBD2|TRBJ2-1
TGTGCCAGCAGCCCTGGGACTAGCGGGAGGGTATATGAGCAGTTCTTC
CASSPGTSGRVYEQFF
>TRBV30|NA|TRBD2|TRBJ2-6
TGTGCCTCAAGACTAGCGGGAGGGCCTGGGGCCAACGTCCTGACTTTC
CASRLAGGPGANVLTF
>TRBV6-1|NA|NA|TRBJ1-2
TGTGCCAGCAGTGAATCCGGCAGTAACTATGGCTACACCTTC
CASSESGSNYGYTF
>TRBV5-4|NA|TRBD2|TRBJ2-1
TGTGCCAGCAGCCTTGAGGAGGCTAGCGGTTACAATGAGCAGTTCTTC
CASSLEEASGYNEQFF
>TRBV28|NA|NA|TRBJ1-2
TGTGCCAGCAGTTTATGGGGGGGTGCTAACTATGGCTACACCTTC
CASSLWGGANYGYTF
>TRBV7-9|NA|NA|TRBJ1-3
TGTGCCAGCAGCTTAAGGGGGACACCCACCTCTGGAAACACCATATATTTT
CASSLRGTPTSGNTIYF
>TRBV25-1|once|TRBD2|TRBJ2-7
TGTGCCAGCAGTACGCTAGCGGGAGCCTACGAGCAGTACTTC
CASSTLAGAYEQYF
>TRBV27|NA|NA|TRBJ2-7
TGTGCCAGCAGTTGGGTCTTGGGATACTACGAGCAGTACTTC
CASSWVLGYYEQYF
>TRBV28|NA|NA|TRBJ2-1
TGTGCCAGCAGTTTACGACGGAGCTCCTACAATGAGCAGTTCTTC
CASSLRRSSYNEQFF
>TRBV28|NA|NA|TRBJ1-1
TGTGCCAGCAGCCTCCCGGGGGGCACTGAAGCTTTCTTT
CASSLPGGTEAFF
>TRBV5-1|NA|TRBD2|TRBJ2-7
TGCGCCAGCAGCTACAGACTAGCGGGAGGGCAGGCCTACGAGCAGTACTTC
CASSYRLAGGQAYEQYF
>TRBV25-1|once|NA|TRBJ2-2
TGTGCCAGCAGTGTCTTACAGGGGAGGGACACCGGGGAGCTGTTTTTT
CASSVLQGRDTGELFF
>TRBV5-1|NA|NA|TRBJ2-7
TGCGCCAGCAGCTTGAGCTTGGGGAGCGGCTACGAGCAGTACTTC
CASSLSLGSGYEQYF
>TRBV28|NA|TRBD1|TRBJ1-2
TGTGCCAGCAGTTCTGCCGGGACAGGAGACTATGGCTACACCTTC
CASSSAGTGDYGYTF
>TRBV28|once|NA|TRBJ2-7
TGTGCCAGCAGTCCCCCAAGTCGGGAGCGGAACGAGCAGTACTTC
CASSPPSRERNEQYF
>TRBV10-3|NA|NA|TRBJ1-1
TGTGCCATCAGCTCCGACGGAATTGAAGCTTTCTTT
CAISSDGIEAFF
>TRBV15|NA|TRBD2|TRBJ2-7
TGTGCCACCAGGGGGGGGAAGGACAACGGACGCTTCGGGTACGAGCAGTACTTC
CATRGGKDNGRFGYEQYF
>TRBV2|NA|TRBD1|TRBJ2-7
TGTGCCAGCAGTGGACAGGGGCTTCCCTACGAGCAGTACTTC
CASSGQGLPYEQYF
>TRBV27|NA|NA|TRBJ1-2
TGTGCCAGCAGTTTTTTACGGGCCGGCGGGGTCCGCTATGGCTACACCTTC
CASSFLRAGGVRYGYTF
>TRBV18|NA|NA|TRBJ2-3
TGTGCCAGCTCACCGAGTCAACTATCTAGCACAGATACGCAGTATTTT
CASSPSQLSSTDTQYF
>TRBV5-1|NA|NA|TRBJ2-2
TGCGCCAGCAGCTTGCAGGGCGCCGGGGAGCTGTTTTTT
CASSLQGAGELFF
>TRBV30|NA|TRBD2|TRBJ2-1
TGTGCCTGGCAGTTTCTAGCGGGAGGAGTAGGTGAGCAGTTCTTC
CAWQFLAGGVGEQFF
>TRBV18|NA|TRBD2|TRBJ2-3
TGTGCCAGCTCACCACTAGCGGGAGATGGGGATACGCAGTATTTT
CASSPLAGDGDTQYF
>TRBV19|few|TRBD1|TRBJ1-1
TGTGCCAGTAGTGTCAGGGGGCGCGAAGCTTTCTTT
CASSVRGREAFF
>TRBV28|NA|TRBD2|TRBJ2-3
TGTGCCTGCAAAGGGGCGGGAGCCACAGATACGCAGTATTTT
CACKGAGATDTQYF
>TRBV7-2|NA|NA|TRBJ1-4
TGTGCCAGCAGCCCCGATTTGGCAAATGAAAAACTGTTTTTT
CASSPDLANEKLFF
>TRBV19|NA|NA|TRBJ2-7
TGTGCCAGTAGTTTGGGCGGCGAGCAGTACTTC
CASSLGGEQYF
>TRBV4-1|once|NA|TRBJ2-3
TGCGCCAGCAGCCAAGCCCCAGATACGCAGTATTTT
CASSQAPDTQYF
>TRBV27|NA|NA|TRBJ1-2
TGTGCCAGCAAGGGGGGGCATTTCAGTGGCTACACCTTC
CASKGGHFSGYTF
>TRBV15|NA|TRBD1|TRBJ2-7
TGTGCCACCAGCAGGAAGACAGGGGAATCCTACGAGCAGTACTTC
CATSRKTGESYEQYF
>TRBV29-1|few|NA|TRBJ1-1
TGCAGCGTTGTAGGGACCACTGAAGCTTTCTTT
CSVVGTTEAFF
>TRBV5-1|NA|TRBD1|TRBJ1-5
TGCGCCAGCAGCCCCACGACAGGGGTCCCCAATCAGCCCCAGCATTTT
CASSPTTGVPNQPQHF
>TRBV2|NA|NA|TRBJ1-2
TGTGCCAGCAGTGAAACTACCAGGAGAACTAACTATGGCTACACCTTC
CASSETTRRTNYGYTF
>TRBV19|NA|TRBD1|TRBJ1-2
TGTGCCAGTAGTACGACAGGGACGGCTGCGGGGTATGGCTACACCTTC
CASSTTGTAAGYGYTF
>TRBV28|NA|NA|TRBJ1-5
TGTGCCAGCAGAGCCACCCGCGGGGCTGGACGAGGTAGCAATCAGCCCCAGCATTTT
CASRATRGAGRGSNQPQHF
>TRBV15|NA|TRBD2|TRBJ2-7
TGTGCCACCAGCAGAAGACTAGCGGGAGTACGGGAGCAGTACTTC
CATSRRLAGVREQYF
>TRBV6-1|NA|NA|TRBJ1-2
TGTGCCAGCAGTGATGGGCTTGACTATGGCTACACCTTC
CASSDGLDYGYTF
>TRBV4-1|NA|NA|TRBJ2-3
TGCGCCAGCAGCCGGGCAGGGCCTCTCGGAGATACGCAGTATTTT
CASSRAGPLGDTQYF
>TRBV4-3|once|NA|TRBJ1-2
TGCGCCAGCAGCCCCCTACAGGGCTATGGCTACACCTTC
CASSPLQGYGYTF
>TRBV11-3|NA|NA|TRBJ2-1
TGTGCCAGCAGCTTAGGTGGCGGGTGGGAGCAGTTCTTC
CASSLGGGWEQFF
>TRBV6-5|NA|TRBD2|TRBJ2-7
TGTGCCAGCCAAGCTAGCGGATCCTCCTACGAGCAGTACTTC
CASQASGSSYEQYF
>TRBV27|few|NA|TRBJ1-1
TGTGCCAGCCGAAGGACAGAACCGATGAACACTGAAGCTTTCTTT
CASRRTEPMNTEAFF
>TRBV7-6|NA|NA|TRBJ2-5
TGTGCCAGCAGCTTACCACAAGAGACCCAGTACTTC
CASSLPQETQYF
>TRBV5-6|NA|NA|TRBJ1-2
TGTGCCAGCGGACCCGGGAAATCTTTTAACTATGGCTACACCTTC
CASGPGKSFNYGYTF
>TRBV2|NA|NA|TRBJ2-5
TGTGCCAGCAGTGTGAGTTACACCGCACTGTACTTC
CASSVSYTALYF
>TRBV6-6|once|NA|TRBJ2-7
TGTGCCAGCAGTTTTCCAGTCACCTACGAGCAGTACTTC
CASSFPVTYEQYF
>TRBV15|NA|TRBD1|TRBJ2-2
TGTGCCACCAGCAGGCGGGCAGGGGGCGCAGGATGGCCCGGGGAGCTGTTTTTT
CATSRRAGGAGWPGELFF
>TRBV4-1|NA|TRBD1|TRBJ1-3
TGCGCCAGCAGCCACCTGCGGACAGGGCGCGTTGAAAACACCATATATTTT
CASSHLRTGRVENTIYF
>TRBV4-3|NA|NA|TRBJ1-1
TGCGCCAGCAGCCAAGAAGCAGTTAGCAGGGGGAACACTGAAGCTTTCTTT
CASSQEAVSRGNTEAFF
>TRBV28|NA|NA|TRBJ1-3
TGTGCCAGCAGTCCCCTTTGGGGCTCTGGAAACACCATATATTTT
CASSPLWGSGNTIYF
>TRBV5-1|NA|TRBD2|TRBJ2-3
TGCGCCAGCAGCTTGGTGGCTGGGGCGGGAGCAGAAGATACGCAGTATTTT
CASSLVAGAGAEDTQYF
>TRBV27|NA|NA|TRBJ2-7
TGTGCCCCCTCCGGGGGCCCCGAGCAGTACTTC
CAPSGGPEQYF
>TRBV28|NA|NA|TRBJ2-7
TGTGCCAGCAGTTTAACTTTGGAAGCGAGCTCCTACGAGCAGTACTTC
CASSLTLEASSYEQYF
>TRBV7-2|NA|TRBD2|TRBJ2-1
TGTGCCAGCCCGAGCGGGAGCTGGACGGTCAATGAGCAGTTCTTC
CASPSGSWTVNEQFF
>TRBV28|once|NA|TRBJ1-2
TGTGCCAGCAGTTTGTTAGCTGGCGGCTACACCTTC
CASSLLAGGYTF
>TRBV15|NA|NA|TRBJ2-3
TGTGCCACCAGCAGAGCGGGAGCGCAAGATACGCAGTATTTT
CATSRAGAQDTQYF
>TRBV5-1|once|NA|TRBJ2-3
TGCGCCAGCAGCGGAGGGGTCGCCACAGATACGCAGTATTTT
CASSGGVATDTQYF